The 23 T cell receptor beta chains reported below all come from one sample, sequenced in a study of tumor-infiltrating lymphocytes in primary liver carcinoma (dated by TCRdb to the late 2010s). Sequencer: Illumina HiSeq 2500. A constant-region primer and ProtoScript II reverse transcriptase were used to reverse-transcribe TCRbeta-specific cDNA from about 500 ng total RNA. The TCRbeta libraries were prepared through three rounds of nested multiplex PCR following a slightly modified ARM-PCR procedure. Each of the first two PCR rounds ran for about 10 cycles using multiplex TRBV1-TRBV30 forward primers together with a Cbeta reverse primer. TCRdb reprocessed the public reads (quality trimming at Q25 with fastp, clone calling with MiXCR) and kept in-frame beta chains. Here each entry gathers all rows of one CDR3 protein and keeps the most common genes and DNA. The sample table lists 95,000 to 150,000 distinct CDR3 sequences, 65% to 75% of them with a count of one. About 8% of the sample rests with the top ten.

Without any cell sorting, total RNA and DNA were co-extracted from about 20-30 mg of bulk tissue using the AllPrep DNA/RNA mini kit. Sequenced: tumor-adjacent normal liver tissue. These TCRs come from a woman in her fifties or sixties with primary liver carcinoma and hepatitis B virus infection.

This clonotype was seen just once. An end of the junction differs from the germline gene, which may be a read error. The chain joins TRBV11-2 to TRBJ2-4; D gene unclear. CDR1 and CDR2 from the germline V gene are SGHAT and FQNNGV. This CDR3 is built from 16 residues. DNA for the CDR3: TGTTCCAGCACACTGGAATCAAGCGTGGCCAAAAGCATTCAGTACTTC. Translated: CSSTLESSVAKSIQYF.

A note on this clonotype: A read error may produce the germline difference seen at one junction end. The rearrangement uses TRBV11-2 and TRBJ2-1, with D perhaps TRBD1 (6 bases). Germline V lookup: CDR1 SGHAT, CDR2 FQNNGV. The CDR3 runs to 17 residues. The CDR3 protein is CTSSLTLGTNTYNEQFF. CDR3 in DNA: TGTACCAGCAGCTTAACCCTCGGGACAAATACCTACAATGAGCAGTTCTTC.

A note on this clonotype: An end of the junction does not agree with germline; a read error may underlie this. The chain links TRBV14 to TRBJ2-7; TRBD2 agrees at 8 bases. In germline, CDR1 is SGHDN, CDR2 FVKESK. There are 15 residues in the CDR3. This CDR3 reads CASSLQRENGRFLEF. CDR3 in DNA: TGTGCCAGCAGCCTCCAGCGGGAGAACGGCCGTTTCCTAGAGTTC.

About this clonotype itself: This may be a read error, as it is one base from a much larger clone. The genes are TRBV28 and TRBJ2-3; 7 nucleotides agree with TRBD1. The CDR3 runs 14 residues. The V gene's germline CDR1 is MDHEN and CDR2 SYDVKM. With V trimmed by 2 bases and J by 9 bases, 8 bases remained unmatched. The CDR3 region is CASSLMPDRETQYF. In DNA form, the CDR3 reads TGTGCCAGCAGTTTAATGCCCGACAGGGAAACGCAGTATTTT.

Details on this clonotype: An end of the junction does not agree with germline; a read error may underlie this. The chain is built from TRBV19 and TRBJ2-7; 9 bases are shared with TRBD2. Germline loops: CDR1 LNHDA, CDR2 SQIVND (reference sequence). The CDR3 is 15 amino acids. CDR3 nucleotide sequence: TGTGCCAGTAGTATAAGGCGGGAGGGCCGTAACGAGCATTACTTC. Translation: CASSIRREGRNEHYF.

This clonotype was seen a single time. The CDR3 loop reads CASNRLGVAYEQYF. The CDR3 DNA reads as TGTGCCAGTAACCGACTAGGTGTAGCCTACGAGCAGTACTTC. The rearrangement uses TRBV6-5 and TRBJ2-7; maybe TRBD2 (6 bases). Trimming pared 9 bases from V and 2 bases from J, leaving 17 bases between. The CDR3 sequence is 14 residues long. CDR1 is MNHEY, CDR2 SVGAGI, per germline.

This clonotype was detected only a few times. A read error is possible here, since a much larger clone lies one base away. The CDR3 end shows no conserved phenylalanine or tryptophan, and so a read error is likely. This chain links TRBV10-2 with TRBJ1-6, with 7 bases aligning to TRBD1. CDR3 length equals 12 residues. The V gene end was trimmed by 7 bases and the J gene end by 10 bases; junction bases not matched to a gene: 4. CDR1 is WSHSY and CDR2 is SAAADI in the germline V gene. The CDR3: CASNRGGSPLHI. The CDR3 DNA is TGCGCCAGCAACAGGGGTGGATCACCCCTCCACATT.

This clonotype came up many times. The chain combines TRBV29-1 with TRBJ1-1; a possible D gene is TRBD1 (5 bases). Germline V lookup: CDR1 SQVTM, CDR2 ANQGSEA. The V gene lost 4 bases and the J gene lost 0 bases, with 9 bases spanning the gap. The CDR3 is 13 residues long. CDR3 nucleotides: TGCAGCGTTGCCGAGACAGTGAACACTGAAGCTTTCTTT. This gives the protein CSVAETVNTEAFF.

Remarks on this clonotype: The germline gene is not matched at one end of the junction; a read error may be the cause. This chain uses TRBV11-2 with TRBJ2-2; TRBD2 is a possible D gene (6 bases). Per the germline V gene, CDR1 is SGHAT and CDR2 is FQNNGV. This CDR3 is 17 amino acids long. This chain's CDR3 is CANSLALGGANTGELFF. The CDR3 region has the DNA TGTGCCAACAGCTTAGCATTAGGAGGGGCGAACACCGGGGAACTGTTTTTT.

Notes on this clonotype: Sequence at one end of the junction differs from germline and may be a read error. This sequence joins TRBV6-6 and TRBJ2-1, with 12 nucleotides matching TRBD2. Germline V gene data show CDR1 as MNHNY and CDR2 as SVGAGI (reference sequence). The CDR3 loop spans 17 amino acids. The CDR3 reads CASSYPTSGSPYNEQFF. In DNA, the CDR3 is TGTGCCAGTAGTTATCCGACTAGCGGGAGTCCCTACAATGAGCAGTTCTTC.

As to this clonotype: At one boundary the junction diverges from the germline segment, which might be a read error. This sequence joins TRBV12-3 or TRBV12-4 and TRBJ1-5; D is ambiguous. CDR3 length: 14 amino acids. This CDR3 is CASRGVYSNQPLHF. As DNA, the CDR3 is TGTGCCAGCAGAGGCGTATATAGCAATCAGCCCCTGCATTTT.

A word on this clonotype: A much larger clonotype is one base distant, so this may be a read error. The chain couples TRBV11-2 to TRBJ2-5, with 10 nucleotides matching TRBD2. Germline loops: CDR1 SGHAT, CDR2 FQNNGV. CDR3 length equals 17 residues. Trimming removed 2 bases from V and 9 bases from J; junction bases left unmatched: 15. The DNA of the CDR3 is TGTGCCAGCAGCTTAAGACTAGCGGGTGACTCGAGCGAGGCCCAGTACTTC. This translates into CASSLRLAGDSSEAQYF.

To note about this clonotype: Relative to the germline gene, one junction end is altered; a read error may explain this. The chain is built from TRBV6-6 and TRBJ1-6; no reliable D call. This CDR3 contains 17 residues. Per germline, CDR1 MNHNY and CDR2 SVGAGI (reference sequence). The CDR3, as DNA: TGTGCCAGCAGTTCCCTGGGGAGACGGATCAATAATTCACTCCTCCACTTC. Translated: CASSSLGRRINNSLLHF.

This clonotype has just one count. This may be a read error, as it is one base from a much larger clone. The rearrangement uses TRBV30 and TRBJ2-6, with TRBD1 identical over 11 bases. The germline V gene has CDR1 GTSNPN and CDR2 SVGIG (reference sequence). The CDR3 has 16 amino acids. CDR3 in amino acids: CAGQGGSYSGANVVTF. CDR3 nucleotide sequence: TGTGCGGGACAGGGGGGGAGCTACTCTGGGGCCAACGTCGTGACTTTC.

As for this clonotype: A read error may be the cause here, since a much bigger clone is one base away. This chain joins TRBV10-3 and TRBJ1-1; TRBD1 agrees at 7 bases. Germline V lookup: CDR1 ENHRY, CDR2 SYGVKD. The CDR3 sequence is 14 residues long. CDR3 sequence reads: CGISIQGSDTEAFF. CDR3 nucleotide sequence: TGTGGCATCAGTATACAGGGGAGTGACACTGAAGCTTTCTTT.

A note on this clonotype: This could be a read error, since a much larger clone is one nucleotide away. This chain links TRBV28 with TRBJ2-2, with D unclear. This CDR3 comprises 12 residues. CDR1 and CDR2 (germline): MDHEN, SYDVKM. V was shortened by 7 bases and J by 3 bases, with 6 bases between the two germline ends. The CDR3 DNA reads TGTGCCAGCAACTGGCACACCGGGGAGCTGTTTTTT. It specifies CASNWHTGELFF.

About this clonotype: The junction departs from the called germline gene at one end, perhaps through a read error. The gene calls are TRBV11-2 and TRBJ2-5; D gene unclear. The CDR3 contains 15 residues. In germline, CDR1 is SGHAT, CDR2 FQNNGV. CDR3 nucleotides: TGTGTCAGCAGTACCCTGGGATTCGCAGGAGAGACCCAGTATTTC. Its translation is CVSSTLGFAGETQYF.

A remark on this clonotype: This may be a read error, as it is one base from a much larger clone. The final CDR3 position lacks the conserved phenylalanine or tryptophan, pointing to a likely read error. The limits of the CDR3 on the DNA are not certain, so only TCRdb's listed CDR3 is given. The genes are TRBV28 and TRBJ2-5; TRBD1, as called in the table, went unchecked against the DNA. Germline assignment: CDR1 MDHEN and CDR2 SYDVKM. Counting both end residues, the CDR3 totals 16 amino acids. The CDR3 sequence: CASSSRQGTTGWDRYL.

By frequency in the sample, this clonotype is medium-sized. The rearrangement links TRBV11-2 to TRBJ2-2, with 7 bases matching TRBD1. The CDR3 runs to 15 residues. The germline gives CDR1 SGHAT, CDR2 FQNNGV. After removal of 3 bases from V and 0 bases from J, the junction contained 1 base not matched to a gene. The CDR3 sequence: CASSFDRANTGELFF. In DNA form, the CDR3 reads TGTGCCAGCAGCTTCGACAGGGCGAACACCGGGGAGCTGTTTTTT.

Comments on this clonotype: One end of the junction fails to match germline, which may point to a read error. This chain links TRBV28 with TRBJ2-3, with D perhaps being TRBD1 or TRBD2 (5 bases each). The CDR3 runs 18 residues. CDR1 and CDR2 (germline): MDHEN, SYDVKM. For the CDR3, the DNA is TGTACCAGCAGTTTGACGCCCCAGGGACGGGGCAGCACAGATACGCAGTATTTT. Residues: CTSSLTPQGRGSTDTQYF.

To note about this clonotype: One base away lies a much larger clone, so this may be a sequencing read error. CDR3 sequence (DNA): TGTGCCAGCAGTTTTCGACCTACCAATCAGCCCCAGCATTTT. It codes for CASSFRPTNQPQHF. The rearrangement joins TRBV28 to TRBJ1-5; no clear D gene. CDR1 and CDR2 from the germline V gene are MDHEN and SYDVKM. The ends were cut back, 3 bases at V and 3 bases at J, with 9 bases in the middle. This CDR3 region has 14 residues.

Regarding this clonotype: A much more abundant neighbour one base away suggests this may be a read error. This chain uses TRBV12-3 or TRBV12-4 with TRBJ2-2, with 7 bases matching TRBD2. The CDR3 spans 15 residues. CDR3 in amino acids: CASSPRGGGDGELVF. CDR3 DNA sequence: TGTGCCAGCAGCCCGCGTGGGGGGGGGGACGGGGAGCTGGTTTTT.

About this clonotype: This could be a read error, since a much larger clone is one nucleotide away. This chain links TRBV10-2 with TRBJ1-5, with TRBD1 as a possible D gene (6 bases). This CDR3 is built from 14 residues. CDR1 and CDR2 from the germline V gene are WSHSY and SAAADI. Trimming took off 6 bases at V and 4 bases at J, with 13 bases between the two ends. CDR3 in DNA: TGCGCCAGCAGGGAGGACAGAGAAAATCAGCCCCAGCATTTT. It yields the protein CASREDRENQPQHF.